The T cell receptor (beta chain) under discussion was sequenced for a study of OX40 agonist ivuxolimab in advanced cancers. About the full investigation: Ivuxolimab, which targeted the costimulatory receptor OX40 (CD134), was an agonistic, fully human IgG2 monoclonal antibody. Intravenous ivuxolimab was administered to patients every 2 weeks at six dose levels: 0.01, 0.1, 0.3, 1.5, 3 and 10 mg/kg. Prior anti-PD-1, anti-PD-L1 or anti-CTLA-4 therapy was permitted, and about two fifths of dose-escalation patients had received checkpoint inhibitors. A male proportion of 70% to 90% and a mean age of 60 years, ranging from 23 to 79, were recorded for the dose-escalation cohort. Peripheral TCRbeta sequencing was intended to test whether TCR sequence diversity was altered and clonal T-cell expansion was caused by ivuxolimab. The paper describes the monotherapy dose-escalation part (N = 52 patients) of the phase I trial of ivuxolimab. Of the roughly 54 dose-escalation patients, hepatocellular carcinoma was present in roughly 19, melanoma in around 15, renal cell carcinoma in 9 and head and neck cancer in 9. Partial responses were achieved by three dose-escalation patients, of whom one had hepatocellular carcinoma and two had cutaneous melanoma.

Results and caveats for the whole study, not just this receptor: At doses of 0.1 to 3.0 mg/kg, clonal expansion of both CD4+ and CD8+ blood T cells was observed from baseline to week 6. After ivuxolimab, more expanded clones were found on average in CD8+ T cells than in CD4+ T cells. Low levels of normalized T-cell clonal expansion were also seen in some patients who did not respond. Which antigens the clonally expanded peripheral T cells were specific for was not determined. Partial responders in the 0.1-3.0 mg/kg groups had among the lowest normalized peripheral clonal expansion, especially among CD8+ T cells.

Patients with a history of autoimmune disease or receiving systemic immunosuppression were excluded from the trial. Peripheral blood for TCR sequencing was collected from all dose cohorts at baseline, on cycle 4 day 1, and on cycle 7 day 1. Samples were obtained from an open-label, multicenter, first-in-human phase I dose-escalation trial of ivuxolimab. Adults with locally advanced or metastatic melanoma, renal cell carcinoma, hepatocellular carcinoma or head and neck squamous cell carcinoma were enrolled in the trial. Before TCR sequencing, CD4+ and CD8+ T cells were separately sorted from peripheral blood. Genomic DNA was isolated from the sorted cells so that the TCRbeta CDR3 region could be sequenced. TCRbeta CDR3 regions were sequenced using the immunoSEQ Assay. TCRdb's version of the immuneACCESS table is confined to in-frame rearrangements and falls short of the full clone set. An unresolved V gene accounts for under half of the shortfall where checked; the remainder is of unknown origin. This sample comprises 60,000 to 80,000 clones, about 85% of them detected only once. In total, the top ten clones hold over 4.5% of the sample.

To note about this clone: Its antigen remains undetermined. No qualities accompany the bases; no much larger clone lies one base away.

The germline V gene yields SGHRS for CDR1 and YFSETQ for CDR2. V sheds 0 bases and J sheds 2 bases, leaving 8 bases between their ends. Counted from cysteine to phenylalanine, this CDR3 has 14 amino acids. The entry retains the CDR3 DNA only, 42 bases that are in frame from base 1. The sequences come from CD4+ or CD8+ T cells sorted from blood, collected in a trial of the OX40 agonist ivuxolimab. This chain joins TRBV5-1 to TRBJ1-2; no D segment can be confidently identified. This receptor was taken from an adult with an advanced solid tumor such as melanoma, head and neck, liver or kidney cancer. The DNA reads TGCGCCAGCAGCTTGGATCTGGCCAACTATGGCTACACCTTC. Its translation is CASSLDLANYGYTF.